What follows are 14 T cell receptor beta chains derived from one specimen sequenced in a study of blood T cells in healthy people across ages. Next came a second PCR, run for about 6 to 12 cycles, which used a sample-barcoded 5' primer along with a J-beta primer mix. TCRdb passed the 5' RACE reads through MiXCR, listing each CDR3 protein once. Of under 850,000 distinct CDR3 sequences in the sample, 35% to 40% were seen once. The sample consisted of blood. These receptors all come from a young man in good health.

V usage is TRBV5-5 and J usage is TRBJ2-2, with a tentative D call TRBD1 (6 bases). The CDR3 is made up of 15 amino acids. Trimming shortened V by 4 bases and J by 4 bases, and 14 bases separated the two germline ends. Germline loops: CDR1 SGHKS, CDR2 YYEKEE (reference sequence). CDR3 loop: CASSLPRTVTGELFF. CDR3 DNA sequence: TGTGCCAGCAGCCTTCCCCGGACAGTCACCGGGGAGCTGTTTTTT. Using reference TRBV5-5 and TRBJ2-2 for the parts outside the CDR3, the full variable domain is DAGVTQSPTHLIKTRGQQVTLRCSPISGHKSVSWYQQVLGQGPQFIFQYYEKEERGRGNFPDRFSARQFPNYSSELNVNALLLGDSALYLCASSLPRTVTGELFFGEGSRLTVL.

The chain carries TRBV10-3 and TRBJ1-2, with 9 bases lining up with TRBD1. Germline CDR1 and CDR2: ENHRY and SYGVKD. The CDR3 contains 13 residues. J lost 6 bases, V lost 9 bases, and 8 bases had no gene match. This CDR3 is CAMNDRGRNGYTF. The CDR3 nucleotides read TGTGCCATGAACGACAGGGGGAGGAATGGCTACACCTTC.

CDR3 amino acids: CSAIKVTDTQYF. The CDR3 DNA sequence: TGCAGTGCTATTAAGGTCACAGATACGCAGTATTTT. V is TRBV20-1 and J is TRBJ2-3; no firm D call. V was shortened by 4 bases and J by 2 bases, with 7 bases between the two germline ends. Germline CDR1 and CDR2: DFQATT and SNEGSKA (reference sequence). This CDR3 region has 12 residues.

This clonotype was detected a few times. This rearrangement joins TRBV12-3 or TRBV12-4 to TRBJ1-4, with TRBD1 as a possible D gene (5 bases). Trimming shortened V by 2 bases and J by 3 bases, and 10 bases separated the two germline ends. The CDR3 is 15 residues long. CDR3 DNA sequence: TGTGCCAGCAGTTTAAACGGGGCGCCTAATGAAAAACTGTTTTTT. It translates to CASSLNGAPNEKLFF.

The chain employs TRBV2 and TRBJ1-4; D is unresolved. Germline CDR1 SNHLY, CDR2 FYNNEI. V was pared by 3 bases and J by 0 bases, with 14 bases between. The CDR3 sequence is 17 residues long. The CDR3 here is CASSEFGGPATNEKLFF. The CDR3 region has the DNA TGTGCCAGCAGTGAGTTTGGAGGTCCTGCAACTAATGAAAAACTGTTTTTT.

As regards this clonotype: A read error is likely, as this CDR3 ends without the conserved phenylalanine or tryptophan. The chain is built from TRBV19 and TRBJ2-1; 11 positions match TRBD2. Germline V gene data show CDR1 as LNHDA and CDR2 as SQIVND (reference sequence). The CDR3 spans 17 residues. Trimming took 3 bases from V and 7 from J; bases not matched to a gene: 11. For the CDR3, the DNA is TGTGCCAGTAGTATTTCTAGCGGGGGGCCCCTGTTAAATGAGCAGTTCTAC. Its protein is CASSISSGGPLLNEQFY.

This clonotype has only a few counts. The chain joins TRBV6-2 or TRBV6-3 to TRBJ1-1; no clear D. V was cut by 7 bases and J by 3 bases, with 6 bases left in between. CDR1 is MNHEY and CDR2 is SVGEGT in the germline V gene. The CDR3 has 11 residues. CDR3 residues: CASTGYTEAFF. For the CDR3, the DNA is TGTGCCAGCACCGGGTACACTGAAGCTTTCTTT.

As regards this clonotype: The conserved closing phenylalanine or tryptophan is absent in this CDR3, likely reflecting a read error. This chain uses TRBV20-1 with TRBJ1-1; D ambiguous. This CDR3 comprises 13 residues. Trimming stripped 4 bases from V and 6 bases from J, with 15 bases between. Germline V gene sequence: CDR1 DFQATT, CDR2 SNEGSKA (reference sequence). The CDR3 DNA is TGCAGTGCTACGCGAACTCGCGGCGCTGAAGCTTTCGTT. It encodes CSATRTRGAEAFV.

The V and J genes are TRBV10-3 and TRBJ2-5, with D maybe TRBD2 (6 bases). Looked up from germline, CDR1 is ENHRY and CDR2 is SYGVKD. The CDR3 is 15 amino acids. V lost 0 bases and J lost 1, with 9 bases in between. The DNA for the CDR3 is TGTGCCATCAGTGAGTCCCTAGCGCGCCAAGAGACCCAGTACTTC. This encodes CAISESLARQETQYF.

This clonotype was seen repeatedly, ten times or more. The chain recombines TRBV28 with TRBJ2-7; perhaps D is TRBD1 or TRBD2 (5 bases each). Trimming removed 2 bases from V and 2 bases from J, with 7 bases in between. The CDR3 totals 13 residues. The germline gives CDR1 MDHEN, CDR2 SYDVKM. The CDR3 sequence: CASSLEGTYEQYF. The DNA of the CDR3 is TGTGCCAGCAGTTTAGAGGGGACCTACGAGCAGTACTTC.

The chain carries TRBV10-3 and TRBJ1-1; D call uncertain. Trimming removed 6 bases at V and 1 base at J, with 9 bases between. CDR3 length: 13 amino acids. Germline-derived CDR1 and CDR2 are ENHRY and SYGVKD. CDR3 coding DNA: TGTGCCATCAGGGATGACAAGAACACTGAAGCTTTCTTT. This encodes CAIRDDKNTEAFF.

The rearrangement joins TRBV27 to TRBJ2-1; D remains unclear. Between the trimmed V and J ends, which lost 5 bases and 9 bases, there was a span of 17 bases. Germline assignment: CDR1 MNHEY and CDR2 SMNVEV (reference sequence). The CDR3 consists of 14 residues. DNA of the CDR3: TGTGCCAGCAGTCTGTCACTGGGATTTACTGAGCAGTTCTTC. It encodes CASSLSLGFTEQFF.

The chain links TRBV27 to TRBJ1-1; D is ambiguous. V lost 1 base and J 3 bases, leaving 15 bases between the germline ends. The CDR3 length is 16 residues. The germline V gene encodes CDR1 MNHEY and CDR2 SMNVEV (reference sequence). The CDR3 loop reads CASSLWAAYRDTEAFF. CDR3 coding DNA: TGTGCCAGCAGTTTATGGGCAGCCTACCGGGACACTGAAGCTTTCTTT.

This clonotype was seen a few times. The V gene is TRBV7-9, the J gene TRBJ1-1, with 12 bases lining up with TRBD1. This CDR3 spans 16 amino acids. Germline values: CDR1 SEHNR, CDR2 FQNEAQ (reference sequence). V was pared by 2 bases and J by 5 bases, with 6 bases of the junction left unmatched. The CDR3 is CASSLLGTGGKTEAFF. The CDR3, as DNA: TGTGCCAGCAGCTTATTGGGGACAGGGGGCAAGACTGAAGCTTTCTTT.